The TCR beta chain under discussion was sequenced for a study of T cells in Graves' hyperthyroidism and ophthalmopathy. Across the whole study: Peripheral blood was taken when the disease was first diagnosed, before any treatment began.

Comment on this clonotype: Compared with germline, one end of the junction differs, possibly owing to a read error.

Amplification targeted TCR beta CDR3 regions from RNA transcripts. A first-round RT-PCR of the TCR CDR3 used the HTBI primer set. In TCRdb, the multiplex PCR reads were re-called with MiXCR into one record per CDR3 protein. Among 40,000 to 65,000 distinct CDR3 sequences listed, approximately 48% were seen once. At least 3 on the Clinical Activity Score was recorded for ophthalmopathy patients, who also had NOSPECS grade at least 4 and duration under 3 months. PBMCs were derived from around 10 ml fresh peripheral blood. Sequenced sample: blood. The source is a woman between 50 and 59 years old with Graves' ophthalmopathy.

CDR3 in DNA: TGCAGTGCTGAGGGACTAGCCTACGGGCAGTGCTTC. Amino acids: CSAEGLAYGQCF. The chain couples TRBV20-1 to TRBJ2-7, with 9 bases identical to TRBD2. The CDR3 sequence is 12 residues long. From germline, CDR1 is DFQATT and CDR2 SNEGSKA (reference sequence).